This TCR beta chain came from a study of vaccination and CD4 T cells after COVID-19 (dated by TCRdb to 2022 to 2024). With regard to the full study: Convalescent patients had a positive SARS-CoV-2 result on nasal swab PCR, and of these patients, several had mild disease and one had severe disease. Overlapping spike peptide pools from SARS-CoV-2 and from the common cold coronaviruses HCoV-NL63, HCoV-OC43 and HCoV-229E were used as culture stimuli. In control cultures, a CEFX viral epitope pool was used as positive control, an HIV-1 Nef peptide pool was used as negative control, or no peptide was added. The spike-specific CD4+ TCR repertoire was compared before and after mRNA vaccination in under 11 COVID-19 convalescent patients and several infection-naive healthy vaccine recipients. The time from the second vaccine dose to post-vaccine blood sampling had a median of approximately 72 days and ranged from 14 to 241 days. Post-COVID blood samples were collected from convalescent patients a median of about 92 days after diagnosis, with a range of roughly 30 to 170 days. Participants got two doses of the Pfizer-BioNTech BNT162b2 vaccine (n=8) or two doses of the Moderna mRNA-1273 vaccine (n=2). In the convalescent cohort there were six males and four females, among whom were two Hispanic individuals, seven Caucasians, two Asians and one multiracial person. The full study reports these points: In convalescent patients, nearly all vaccine-specific clones (304 of 307) were found to be mono-reactive for SARS-CoV-2 spike rather than cross-reactive with common cold coronaviruses. Among convalescent patients, a median about 90% of the SARS-CoV-2-reactive clones seen after vaccination appeared only after vaccination, which suggests priming specific to the vaccine. Relatively few convalescent patients were included in the study, and early timepoints after natural infection were not analyzed. An increase in the median number of SARS-CoV-2-reactive clonotypes from 21 after infection to 38 after vaccination was observed, but the change was not found to be significant.

The library was prepared using PCR. DNA from cultured CD4+ T cells underwent TCR sequencing with the Oncomine TCR Beta short-read assay at the Johns Hopkins FTIC core. The QIAamp micro DNA kit was used to extract genomic DNA from the cultured CD4+ T cells. Oncomine TCR Beta libraries made from cultured CD4+ T cells were pooled using unique dual indexes and sequenced on an Illumina iSeq 100. The paper's processing steps were these. Non-productive sequences were filtered out, and CDR3s that did not start with C, did not end with F or W, or were shorter than 7 amino acids were discarded. Antigen-specific clonotypes were identified with the MANAFEST web application by comparing peptide-stimulated wells with reference and other culture wells. To be called positive, a clone needed an FDR below 0.05, an odds ratio above 5, and a productive frequency above 0.1% in at least two of three replicate wells. Clonotypes that were significantly expanded in both SARS-CoV-2 spike wells and at least one common cold coronavirus spike condition were defined as cross-reactive. Similarity between CDR3 sequences was evaluated in R version 3.6.1 using Levenshtein distances (stringdist) and unrooted phylogenetic trees (ape). TCRdb took the public reads, trimmed them with fastp at Q25, ran MiXCR for clone calling and kept in-frame beta chains. CDR3 protein sequences are deduplicated, and each keeps its most common genes and DNA. None of the V and J calls come from the authors' own analysis; TCRdb made them. Recorded for this sample are fewer than 5,000 distinct CDR3 sequences; 38% of them occurred a single time. The ten largest account for roughly 25% of the sample.

CDR1 and CDR2, per the germline V gene (reference sequence), are DFQATT and SNEGSKA. The CDR3 runs 13 residues from the cysteine to the phenylalanine. CDR3 DNA only is kept here, 39 bases in frame from base 1. V trim: 6 bases; J trim: 10 bases; unmatched bases: 9. The sample's treatment or condition, from its label and the paper: roughly 10-day PBMC culture with coronavirus spike peptide pools or control peptides (ViraFEST assay). The study used the ViraFEST assay, which expanded antigen-specific T cells with peptide pools and then identified expanded clonotypes by TCR sequencing. The convalescent patients' positive SARS-CoV-2 PCR tests fell between March and December 2020, which was before the Alpha, Beta and Delta variants emerged in the United States. About 1.8 million PBMCs per well were cultured in IMDM with roughly 5% human AB serum and roughly 10 IU/ml IL-2, plus 10 ug/ml peptide pools. Half of the culture medium was replaced with fresh IL-2-containing medium on days 3 and 7. After 9 to 11 days of culture, CD4+ T cells were isolated by negative selection with the EasySep CD4+ T cell isolation kit. Ficoll-Paque Plus gradient centrifugation was used to isolate PBMCs from whole blood, and the isolated PBMCs were then either used fresh or cryopreserved at -140C. Triplicate wells were generally used for each culture condition.

As to this clonotype: Its antigen is unknown. No much larger clone is present one base from it, and per-base qualities are unavailable.

The TCR sequence derives from a human donor who had recovered from COVID-19. The chain couples TRBV20-1 to TRBJ2-1; 10 bases in the middle match TRBD2. The sample was CD4+ T cells from blood, cultured in vitro. The encoded CDR3 is CSAHPSGRGEQFF. The DNA sequence is given as TGCAGTGCCCATCCTAGCGGGAGAGGAGAGCAGTTCTTC.